This T cell receptor beta chain was identified in a study of cytomegalovirus exposure and HLA in healthy donors listed by TCRdb under 2017. In terms of the full investigation: According to a later analysis, the 100 to 150 validation repertoires were produced on the same platform as the roughly 600 repertoires of the first cohort. A separate validation cohort of over 95 different subjects was used in addition to the 666-subject first cohort. The study aimed to test whether cataloging public T cell receptors could reveal signatures of past pathogen exposure. High-throughput TCR immunosequencing, statistical association of individual TCRs with disease status, and machine learning were combined to predict cytomegalovirus infection status. General conclusions and limits of the study: Most TCR sequences were seen in very few donors, while some public TCRs were found in many individuals. A few of the identified cytomegalovirus-associated TCR beta chains were confirmed in vitro to be specific for cytomegalovirus antigens. A total of 150 to 200 TCR beta chains were listed by the study as associated with cytomegalovirus. A later analysis had no HLA typing for the validation cohort, so co-occurrence there was scored across all 120 or so repertoires. In both the original and validation cohorts, the classifier was reported to diagnose cytomegalovirus status with high specificity and sensitivity. In a later analysis, TCRs clustered in the first cohort were found to also tend to co-occur in the roughly 120 validation repertoires, with over 90% of cluster scores above 0. The authors suggested that the approach could potentially be extended to other disease states and immunological phenotypes.

Library construction relied on the immunoSEQ multiplex PCR assay. Processing in the source paper ran as follows. A statistical classification framework was built for diagnosing cytomegalovirus status from the catalog of TCR beta chain sequences. Here the immuneACCESS table is served through TCRdb, limited to in-frame sequences with V and J called. Missing clones are a known gap in these copies; in checked studies unresolved V genes cover under half, and the rest lacks a known reason. The DNA was the basis for D and trimming; V, J and clone size are from that table. This sample lists about 280,000 clones; approximately 86% were detected once. Approximately 1% of the sample is in the top ten clones. Separate from the approximately 700-subject first cohort, the validation cohort of 95 to 150 subjects was the group to which the donors belonged. As encoded in the germline V gene, CDR1 is SGHDT while CDR2 is YYEEEE. Counted from cysteine to phenylalanine, this CDR3 has 15 amino acids. Solely the CDR3 DNA is kept, with 45 bases framed from the first base. V has 4 bases trimmed and J has 6 bases trimmed; junction bases matching no gene number 6.

Worth noting for this clone: Its antigen is still unknown. Base-call qualities are not available, and no considerably larger clone is one nucleotide away.

Sequencing was carried out using PBMCs. This sequence was found in a woman between 18 and 29 years old in good health and CMV-seronegative. This chain is built from TRBV5-6 and TRBJ2-1, and TRBD2 matches 11 of the central bases. The bases are TGTGCCAGCAGCCGGGGACTAGCGGTCCTCAATGAGCAGTTCTTC. This gives the protein CASSRGLAVLNEQFF.